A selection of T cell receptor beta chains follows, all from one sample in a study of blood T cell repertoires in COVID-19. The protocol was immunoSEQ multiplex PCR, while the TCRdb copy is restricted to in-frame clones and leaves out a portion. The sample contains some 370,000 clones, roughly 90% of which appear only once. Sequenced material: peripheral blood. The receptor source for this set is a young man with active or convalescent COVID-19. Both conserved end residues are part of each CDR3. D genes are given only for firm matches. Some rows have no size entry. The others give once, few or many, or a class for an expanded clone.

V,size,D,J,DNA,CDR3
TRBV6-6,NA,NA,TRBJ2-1,TGTGCCAGCAGCGACCCCGGGGGTGAGCAGTTCTTC,CASSDPGGEQFF
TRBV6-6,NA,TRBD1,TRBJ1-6,TGTGCCAGCAGTTACCAGGGACAGGGGCTGAATTCACCCCTCCACTTT,CASSYQGQGLNSPLHF
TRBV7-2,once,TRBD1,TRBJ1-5,TGTGCCAGCACCGGGACAGCTAATCAGCCCCAGCATTTT,CASTGTANQPQHF
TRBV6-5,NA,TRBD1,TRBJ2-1,TGTGCCAGCAGTTTAGAGGGGGCACCGGACAATGAGCAGTTCTTC,CASSLEGAPDNEQFF
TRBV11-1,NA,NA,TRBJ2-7,TGTGCCAGTGGGCCGATGGGGCCGAGCTCCTACGAGCAGTACTTC,CASGPMGPSSYEQYF
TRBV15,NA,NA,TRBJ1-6,TGTGCCACCAGCAGAGTTTCGGGGGGCGGAAAATCACCCCTCCACTTT,CATSRVSGGGKSPLHF
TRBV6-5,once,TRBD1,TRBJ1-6,TGTGCCAGCAGTTACGACAGGGCCCATTCACCCCTCCACTTT,CASSYDRAHSPLHF
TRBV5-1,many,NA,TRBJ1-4,TGCGCCAGCAGCTTGGCCGAACTTGGTTTTAATGAAAAACTGTTTTTT,CASSLAELGFNEKLFF
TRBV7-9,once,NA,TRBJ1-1,TGTGCCAGCCCCAGGGAGGGCGTCTCTGAAGCTTTCTTT,CASPREGVSEAFF
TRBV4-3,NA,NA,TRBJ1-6,TGCGCCAGCAGCCAAGAACAGGCCCCGTCTTCGGCCCTCCACTTT,CASSQEQAPSSALHF
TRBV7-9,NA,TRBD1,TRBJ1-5,TGTGCCAGCAGCTGGGACAGGGACTCGGGGCAGCCCCAGCATTTT,CASSWDRDSGQPQHF
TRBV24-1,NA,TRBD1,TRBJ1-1,TGTGCCACCAGTGACAGTCCCGGGACAGGGGGCACGGCCTGGGGGAACACTGAAGCTTTCTTT,CATSDSPGTGGTAWGNTEAFF
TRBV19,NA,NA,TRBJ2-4,TGTGCCAGTAGTATCCAGCGGGCTGAAAACATTCAGTACTTC,CASSIQRAENIQYF
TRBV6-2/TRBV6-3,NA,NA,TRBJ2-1,TGTGCCAGCAGCAGCTCGGGGTCCTACAATGAGCAGTTCTTC,CASSSSGSYNEQFF
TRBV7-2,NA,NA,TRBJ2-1,TGTGCCAGCAGCTCCACTAGCAGCTTTGAGTATGAGCAGTTCTTC,CASSSTSSFEYEQFF
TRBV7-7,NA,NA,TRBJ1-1,TGTGCTAGCAGCTTAGACAGGAACACTGAAGCTTTCTTT,CASSLDRNTEAFF
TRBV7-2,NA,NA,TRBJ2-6,TGTGCCAGCAGCACGCGGGACCTTTTCTCTGGGGCCAACGTCCTGACTTTC,CASSTRDLFSGANVLTF
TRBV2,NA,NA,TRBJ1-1,TGTGCCAGCCGCCCGGACAGAAACACTGAAGCTTTCTTT,CASRPDRNTEAFF
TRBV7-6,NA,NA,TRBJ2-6,TGTGCCAGCAGCCCTCAGGAATCTGGGGCCAACGTGCTGACTTTC,CASSPQESGANVLTF